The 26 T cell receptor beta chains below come from one sample, sequenced in a study of shared clonotypes between healthy human individuals. Some clones are missing from TCRdb's copy, which holds only in-frame ones; the method was immunoSEQ multiplex PCR. The data show about 190,000 clones, approximately 70% seen once. Sequencing was carried out using memory CD4+ T cells sorted from blood. Subset defined: CD45RA-negative fraction. The receptors were sampled from a man aged 25-45 years in good health.

The chain carries TRBV6-4 and TRBJ1-1, with unresolved D. Germline loops: CDR1 MRHNA, CDR2 SNTAGT. The CDR3 has 14 residues. The V end was cut by 6 bases, the J end by 1 base, with 12 bases between. The CDR3 loop is CASRGDGRNTEAFF. In DNA form, the CDR3 reads TGTGCCAGCAGGGGTGACGGAAGGAACACTGAAGCTTTCTTT.

With respect to this clone: An end of the junction does not agree with germline; a read error may underlie this. The chain employs TRBV6-5 and TRBJ2-7; D tentatively reads TRBD1 or TRBD2 (5 bases each). The CDR3 has 12 residues. CDR1 is MNHEY and CDR2 is SVGAGI in the germline V gene. The chain's CDR3 is CASMGNRDDTHF. The CDR3, as DNA: TGTGCCAGCATGGGGAACCGGGACGATACCCACTTC.

This clone was detected only a few times. The chain uses TRBV28 and TRBJ2-6, with D possibly matching TRBD1 (5 bases). V lost 9 bases and J lost 0, with 12 bases in between. The CDR3 sequence is 15 residues long. From germline, CDR1 is MDHEN and CDR2 SYDVKM. The CDR3 is CASSRRGSGANVLTF. CDR3 in DNA: TGTGCCAGTAGTAGAAGGGGCTCTGGGGCCAACGTCCTGACTTTC.

The chain has TRBV15 and TRBJ2-7, with D unclear. V lost 0 bases to trimming and J lost 1 base, with 10 bases between them. This CDR3 contains 15 residues. Germline loops: CDR1 LNHNV, CDR2 YYDKDF (reference sequence). In DNA, the CDR3 is TGTGCCACCAGCAGAGAACCGGAGCTTTCCTACGAGCAGTACTTC. Amino acid sequence: CATSREPELSYEQYF.

The J gene is TRBJ2-5, the V gene TRBV5-4; D remains ambiguous. Per the germline V gene, CDR1 is SGHNT and CDR2 is YYREEE (reference sequence). Between the trimmed V and J ends, which lost 4 bases and 7 bases, there was a span of 14 bases. CDR3 length: 13 residues. This CDR3 reads CASSVDGAGTQYF. The DNA for the CDR3 is TGTGCCAGCAGCGTGGACGGAGCTGGGACCCAGTACTTC.

The rearrangement joins TRBV10-1 to TRBJ2-7; TRBD2 matches 8 bases. Germline CDR1 is WNHNN and CDR2 is SYGVQD (reference sequence). The CDR3 is 13 residues long. V trimming: 10 bases; J trimming: 11 bases; junction bases outside the gene matches: 16. The CDR3, as DNA: TGCGCCACCCCCCGGGGGGGAGAAAGGTCGGAGTACTTC. Protein product: CATPRGGERSEYF.

The V gene is TRBV7-2, the J gene TRBJ2-1, with TRBD2 matching over 8 bases. The CDR3 covers 17 residues. Germline CDR1 is SGHTA and CDR2 is FQGNSA. V trimming: 5 bases; J trimming: 7 bases; junction bases outside the gene matches: 16. The CDR3 nucleotides are TGTGCCAGCAGCCGACTAAGCGCGGGAGGAAAAAGGAATGAGCAGTTCTTC. Translated, it gives CASSRLSAGGKRNEQFF.

The chain combines TRBV5-5 with TRBJ2-7; 7 bases are shared with TRBD1. Germline V gene lookup returns CDR1 SGHKS and CDR2 YYEKEE (reference sequence). The CDR3 has 16 amino acids. J was trimmed by 1 base and V by 2 bases; bases with no gene match: 9. The DNA for the CDR3 is TGTGCCAGCAGCTTTGGCGCGGTCAGGGGGTCCTACGAGCAGTACTTC. It specifies CASSFGAVRGSYEQYF.

This clone was counted at least ten times. V and J are TRBV7-8 and TRBJ2-2; D could derive from TRBD1 or TRBD2 (7 bases each). V lost 5 bases and J lost 0, with 13 bases in between. This CDR3 region has 16 residues. Germline CDR1 SGHVS, CDR2 FQNEAQ. The CDR3, as DNA: TGTGCCAGCAGCCCCAGGGGGGGAGCGAACACCGGGGAGCTGTTTTTT. Its translation: CASSPRGGANTGELFF.

The chain combines TRBV28 with TRBJ2-7; the match to TRBD2 covers 13 bases. The CDR3 covers 15 residues. CDR1 and CDR2 from the germline V gene are MDHEN and SYDVKM. Trimming at V came to 6 bases and at J to 7 bases, leaving 9 bases not matched to a gene. Here the CDR3 reads CASSLGLAGVWEQYF. As DNA, the CDR3 is TGTGCCAGCAGCCTTGGACTAGCGGGAGTATGGGAGCAGTACTTC.

V and J are TRBV7-2 and TRBJ2-7; 9 bases agree with TRBD2. CDR1 SGHTA and CDR2 FQGNSA come from the germline V gene. Germline trimming cut 5 bases from V and 0 bases from J; bases unmatched to any gene: 14. The CDR3 has 18 amino acids. Here the CDR3 reads CASSLGGASGTFSYEQYF. The CDR3 coding sequence is TGTGCCAGCAGCCTTGGGGGGGCTAGCGGGACTTTCTCCTACGAGCAGTACTTC.

This clone was observed at least ten times. The CDR3 DNA reads as TGTGCCAGCAGCCGGACGACAGGGGCCCACTACGAGCAGTACTTC. It encodes CASSRTTGAHYEQYF. The chain recombines TRBV7-6 with TRBJ2-7, with 8 bases lining up with TRBD1. The V segment lost 5 bases and the J segment 3 bases; nucleotides outside the gene matches: 9. Germline V gives CDR1 SGHVS, CDR2 FNYEAQ. The CDR3 consists of 15 residues.

The chain links TRBV4-1 to TRBJ1-1, with D unresolved. CDR1 and CDR2 (germline): MGHRA, YSYEKL. V lost 3 bases to trimming and J lost 4 bases, with 18 bases between them. This CDR3 region has 16 residues. CDR3 region: CASSHRSSGGSTEAFF. CDR3 coding DNA: TGCGCCAGCAGCCACCGATCATCTGGAGGTAGCACTGAAGCTTTCTTT.

The CDR3 is CASSLYGEQFF. CDR3 nucleotides: TGTGCCAGCAGCTTATATGGTGAGCAGTTCTTC. This sequence joins TRBV7-2 and TRBJ2-1; D unclear. CDR3 length: 11 residues. The V end was cut by 2 bases, the J end by 9 bases, with 5 bases between. Germline values: CDR1 SGHTA, CDR2 FQGNSA. Variable domain in full (rest from reference TRBV7-2 and TRBJ2-1): GAGVSQSPSNKVTEKGKDVELRCDPISGHTALYWYRQSLGQGLEFLIYFQGNSAPDKSGLPSDRFSAERTGGSVSTLTIQRTQQEDSAVYLCASSLYGEQFFGPGTRLTVL.

CDR3 DNA sequence: TGTGCCAGCAGTTCACTAGCGGGAGAAGGGGAGCAGTTCTTC. Translated: CASSSLAGEGEQFF. The chain couples TRBV27 to TRBJ2-1, with TRBD2 identical over 11 bases. V shed 4 bases, J shed 10 bases, and the junction held 6 bases outside the gene matches. This CDR3 is 14 amino acids long. In germline, CDR1 is MNHEY, CDR2 SMNVEV (reference sequence).

The chain's CDR3 is CASSPRVAGDTGELFF. CDR3 DNA sequence: TGTGCCAGCAGCCCCCGAGTGGCGGGGGACACCGGGGAGCTGTTTTTT. V and J are TRBV13 and TRBJ2-2, with 7 bases matching TRBD2. Germline V gene sequence: CDR1 PRHDT, CDR2 FYEKMQ (reference sequence). This CDR3 is 16 amino acids long. J lost 3 bases, V lost 5 bases, and 9 bases had no gene match.

This clone showed up just once. This chain's CDR3 is CSAESLNEQYF. The CDR3 DNA reads TGCAGTGCTGAGTCCCTGAACGAGCAGTACTTC. The chain uses TRBV20-1 and TRBJ2-7, with D unresolved. This CDR3 has 11 residues. Germline V CDR1 and CDR2: DFQATT, SNEGSKA (reference sequence). The V gene lost 5 bases and the J gene lost 5 bases, with 10 bases spanning the gap.

The V call is TRBV20-1, the J call TRBJ2-7; D not resolved. This CDR3 has 11 residues. Germline V gene data show CDR1 as DFQATT and CDR2 as SNEGSKA (reference sequence). V dropped 6 bases and J dropped 2 bases, with 8 bases sitting between them. CDR3 in DNA: TGCAGTGCAAAGACAACCTACGAGCAGTACTTC. Translating it yields CSAKTTYEQYF.

The chain combines TRBV2 with TRBJ2-7; the match to TRBD1 covers 7 bases. The CDR3 spans 13 residues. Trimming at V came to 8 bases and at J to 2 bases, leaving 6 bases not matched to a gene. From germline, CDR1 is SNHLY and CDR2 FYNNEI. The CDR3 protein is CASGGTVTYEQYF. The CDR3 bases are TGTGCCAGCGGTGGGACAGTCACCTACGAGCAGTACTTC.

This clone has ten or more counts. The chain joins TRBV7-9 to TRBJ1-4; possible D gene TRBD1, 5 bases. V was cut by 5 bases and J by 5 bases, with 15 bases left in between. Germline CDR1 and CDR2: SEHNR and FQNEAQ (reference sequence). This CDR3 has 15 amino acids. The CDR3: CASSPSGRVNEKLFF. The CDR3, as DNA: TGTGCCAGCAGCCCGTCGGGCAGGGTAAATGAAAAACTGTTTTTT.

The chain links TRBV27 to TRBJ2-5, with 10 nucleotides matching TRBD2. The V segment lost 6 bases and the J segment 4 bases; nucleotides outside the gene matches: 14. The CDR3 length is 17 residues. Germline loops: CDR1 MNHEY, CDR2 SMNVEV (reference sequence). The CDR3 DNA follows: TGTGCCAGCAGCCTAAGAGCTAGCGGGAGATTGAGAGAGACCCAGTACTTC. Its translation: CASSLRASGRLRETQYF.

The genes are TRBV11-3 and TRBJ2-5, with D tentatively TRBD1 or TRBD2 (5 bases each). V was shortened by 1 base and J by 4 bases, with 19 bases between the two germline ends. Germline CDR1 reads SGHNT; CDR2 reads YENEEA. The CDR3 length is 17 residues. The CDR3 nucleotides read TGTGCCAGCAGCTTAGGTAGGGGAGCAACCCCAGGAGAGACCCAGTACTTC. Protein sequence: CASSLGRGATPGETQYF.

This clone came up a few times. The rearrangement joins TRBV9 to TRBJ2-7; 7 nucleotides match TRBD1. The CDR3 is 13 amino acids. The ends lost 0 bases at V and 10 bases at J; junction bases unmatched: 7. Germline CDR1 reads SGDLS; CDR2 reads YYNGEE. The CDR3 loop is CASSVVLQGIQYF. The DNA for the CDR3 is TGTGCCAGCAGCGTAGTGTTACAGGGGATACAGTACTTC.

The genes are TRBV5-1 and TRBJ2-7; 9 nucleotides line up with TRBD1. The V segment lost 5 bases and the J segment 4 bases; nucleotides outside the gene matches: 7. The CDR3 covers 14 residues. Germline CDR1 and CDR2: SGHRS and YFSETQ. CDR3 nucleotide sequence: TGCGCCAGCAGTGAACAGGGGGCGCGTTACGAGCAGTACTTC. Its protein is CASSEQGARYEQYF.

The chain combines TRBV18 with TRBJ2-5, with D possibly being TRBD2 (5 bases). V lost 0 bases and J 3 bases, leaving 8 bases between the germline ends. The CDR3 is made up of 14 amino acids. The germline V gene has CDR1 KGHSH and CDR2 LQKENI. CDR3 coding DNA: TGTGCCAGCTCACCACCGGGAGTAAAAGAGACCCAGTACTTC. Protein: CASSPPGVKETQYF. The full variable domain, rest sourced from reference TRBV18 and TRBJ2-5, is NAGVMQNPRHLVRRRGQEARLRCSPMKGHSHVYWYRQLPEEGLKFMVYLQKENIIDESGMPKERFSAEFPKEGPSILRIQQVVRGDSAAYFCASSPPGVKETQYFGPGTRLLVL.

The gene calls are TRBV18 and TRBJ2-3; D not resolved. With 4 bases removed from V and 5 bases from J, the gap between germline ends came to 7 bases. This CDR3 has 12 residues. CDR1 KGHSH and CDR2 LQKENI come from the germline V gene. The CDR3 sequence is CASSRGLDTQYF. The DNA of the CDR3 is TGTGCCAGCTCACGTGGGTTAGATACGCAGTATTTT.